Listed below are T cell receptor beta chains from one sample, sequenced in a study of blood T cell repertoires in COVID-19. TCRdb's copy holds only in-frame clones and misses some; the assay was immunoSEQ multiplex PCR. Among 100,000 to 120,000 clones listed, about 85% were seen once. The specimen was peripheral blood. The receptor set was obtained from a human donor in a cohort sampled during active COVID-19. The CDR3 runs from the conserved cysteine through the conserved F or W. The D gene is left open where the match is weak. Not every row has a clone size; where given, it reads once, few, many or a size class.

v_call	j_call	d_call	clone_size	cdr3_aa	cdr3_nt
TRBV19	TRBJ1-1	.	few	CASSIGGDTEAFF	TGTGCCAGTAGTATAGGGGGAGACACTGAAGCTTTCTTT
TRBV2	TRBJ2-2	TRBD1	.	CASSADRVKANTGELFF	TGTGCCAGCAGTGCGGACAGGGTGAAGGCGAACACCGGGGAGCTGTTTTTT
TRBV10-3	TRBJ2-7	.	.	CAISEGQPSEQYF	TGTGCCATCAGTGAGGGACAGCCTTCCGAGCAGTACTTC
TRBV7-6	TRBJ1-2	.	.	CASTDSPANYGYTF	TGTGCCAGCACCGACAGTCCTGCTAACTATGGCTACACCTTC
TRBV11-2	TRBJ2-7	.	once	CASSLAGSYEQYF	TGTGCCAGCAGCTTAGCCGGGTCCTACGAGCAGTACTTC
TRBV10-3	TRBJ2-7	TRBD1	.	CAISETRGTYEQYF	TGTGCCATCAGTGAGACCAGGGGGACCTACGAGCAGTACTTC
TRBV6-6	TRBJ1-5	.	.	CASSYVENQPQHF	TGTGCCAGCAGTTACGTCGAGAATCAGCCCCAGCATTTT
TRBV5-1	TRBJ2-5	TRBD2	.	CASSPWTSGPQETQYF	TGCGCCAGCAGCCCATGGACTAGCGGGCCCCAAGAGACCCAGTACTTC
TRBV28	TRBJ1-5	.	.	CASSLGGAPNQPQHF	TGTGCCAGCAGTTTAGGAGGGGCCCCCAATCAGCCCCAGCATTTT
TRBV14	TRBJ1-2	.	.	CASSQDPLGSTGYTF	TGTGCCAGCAGCCAAGACCCTCTGGGCAGTACTGGCTACACCTTC
TRBV6-5	TRBJ1-2	.	.	CASSLQPNYGYTF	TGTGCCAGCAGTCTACAGCCTAACTATGGCTACACCTTC
TRBV6-6	TRBJ1-1	.	.	CASSLPAPENTEAFF	TGTGCCAGCAGTTTGCCCGCTCCAGAGAACACTGAAGCTTTCTTT
TRBV28	TRBJ1-4	.	.	CASSQIEKLFF	TGTGCCAGCAGTCAGATTGAAAAACTGTTTTTT
TRBV10-3	TRBJ1-3	.	.	CAIRPGETGNTIYF	TGTGCCATCAGGCCAGGGGAGACTGGAAACACCATATATTTT
TRBV6-5	TRBJ2-1	TRBD1	.	CASSYGTGNEQFF	TGTGCCAGCAGCTACGGGACAGGTAATGAGCAGTTCTTC
TRBV5-1	TRBJ1-1	.	few	CASSLGQTEAFF	TGCGCCAGCAGCTTAGGACAGACTGAAGCTTTCTTT
TRBV19	TRBJ2-7	TRBD2	.	CASSFYSGSVAYEQYF	TGTGCCAGTAGTTTCTATAGCGGGAGTGTAGCCTACGAGCAGTACTTC
TRBV6-6	TRBJ2-7	.	.	CASSSAGLEFEQYF	TGTGCCAGCAGTTCCGCAGGGCTTGAGTTCGAGCAGTACTTC
TRBV5-1	TRBJ1-5	.	.	CASSLAGGQPQHF	TGCGCCAGCAGCTTGGCCGGTGGTCAGCCCCAGCATTTT
TRBV4-2	TRBJ2-7	.	.	CASSQDWDTSREQYF	TGTGCCAGCAGCCAAGACTGGGACACCAGCCGCGAGCAGTACTTC
TRBV6-6	TRBJ2-2	.	.	CASSYSAPELTGELFF	TGTGCCAGCAGTTACTCCGCCCCGGAGCTCACCGGGGAGCTGTTTTTT
TRBV20-1	TRBJ1-5	.	.	CSASSGREGSQHF	TGCAGTGCTAGTTCTGGCAGGGAGGGGTCACAGCATTTT
TRBV30	TRBJ1-3	TRBD1	.	CAWRQTGTGGNTIYF	TGTGCCTGGAGGCAAACCGGGACAGGGGGGAACACCATATATTTT